This T cell receptor (beta chain) is drawn from a study of T cells after yellow fever vaccination. Study results and limitations: Reappearance after the booster was seen for most primary-vaccination clones, at 95% to 97% CD4 and roughly 90% CD8.

Points on this clonotype: Its antigen remains unknown.

Template-switching 5'RACE yielded the TCR cDNA; a universal primer site and UMIs were added in the process. TCRdb re-analysed the 5' RACE reads in MiXCR, keeping a single row per CDR3 protein. The sample lists about 320,000 distinct CDR3 sequences, about 4.5% occurring once. Sequenced here: PBMCs, sampled 15 days after the yellow fever booster vaccination. The clonotype originates from a man aged 18-30 years who received the YFV17D yellow fever vaccine.

CDR3 bases: TGCGCCAGCAGCCCGTTGCAGGGCCTTGGCTACACCTTC. Protein sequence: CASSPLQGLGYTF. This rearrangement joins TRBV4-3 to TRBJ1-2; TRBD1 might be the D (5 bases). Per the germline V gene, CDR1 is LGHNA and CDR2 is YSLEER. The germline V and J ends were trimmed by 4 bases and 7 bases, with 13 bases remaining between them. This CDR3 comprises 13 residues.